This T cell receptor (beta chain) emerged from a study of cytomegalovirus exposure and HLA in healthy donors. Study-level results: Productive status was seen about 90% or about 30% of the time for most TCR beta V segments in an earlier analysis.

CDR3 length equals 15 residues. As regards this clone: Its antigen is not identified.

The PCR employed 60 Vbeta primers together with 13 Jbeta primers. TCRdb's table, derived via immunoSEQ multiplex PCR, lists solely in-frame clones and lacks some. The profile shows fewer than 150,000 clones, over 65% of them singletons. The sequence was obtained from a man aged 50 or older in good health and CMV-seronegative. This chain links TRBV21-1 with TRBJ2-7; the listed D gene, TRBD2, was not tested against the DNA. TRBV21-1 is deemed a pseudogene. Sequencing used PBMCs. DNA for the CDR3: TGTGCCAGCAGCTTAATTTGCCCAGGGAGGTACGAGCAGTACTTC. The encoded protein is CASSLICPGRYEQYF.